This note documents a single T cell receptor beta chain sequence. What it binds is not known. The junction does not match germline at one end; this may be a read error. The data belong to a study of post-analysis software for immune sequencing data. Overall study context: Courses of disease covered relapsing-remitting, secondary progressive and progressive-relapsing multiple sclerosis.

The CDR3 runs to 15 residues. Germline V gene sequence: CDR1 KGHSH, CDR2 LQKENI. The authors incorporated unique molecular identifiers into the TCR beta cDNA libraries. TCRdb reanalysed the PCR reads using MiXCR and keeps one entry per CDR3 protein. The sample consists of 380,000 or so distinct CDR3 sequences, less than 40% of them appearing once. Study outcomes and limitations: Patients with multiple sclerosis recorded significantly lower normalized Chao1 diversity than controls, the study found. In patients, four to six TRBV segments were more frequent than in controls, with TRBV5-6, TRBV5-1 and TRBV20-1 among them. F measure showed strong co-clustering of same-batch samples.

The rearrangement uses TRBV18 and TRBJ2-7; D is perhaps TRBD2 (5 bases). The receptor's source is a girl between 5 and 17 years old with multiple sclerosis. Sequencing was done on a sample of blood. Here the CDR3 DNA reads TGTGCTAGCTCACGCGGGCCATCGGACGCCTACGAGCAGTACTTC. It is translated as CASSRGPSDAYEQYF.